A single sample gave rise to the 10 T cell receptor beta chains below, sequenced in a study of T cells in narcolepsy. The data were produced by immunoSEQ multiplex PCR, yet TCRdb's version contains in-frame clones alone and is incomplete. Of 25,000 or so clones in the sample, around 78% are singletons; the top ten hold around 3.7%. Sequencing input: CD45RA- memory CD4+ T cells from PBMCs. These receptors originate from a human donor with narcolepsy.

This chain links TRBV7-2 with TRBJ1-2, with D perhaps matching TRBD1 (6 bases). V was trimmed by 1 base and J by 3 bases, leaving 12 bases between them. The germline V gene encodes CDR1 SGHTA and CDR2 FQGNSA. This CDR3 region has 15 residues. Written as DNA, the CDR3 is TGTGCCAGCAGCTTAGAGACAGGCCTTGACTATGGCTACACCTTC. Protein sequence: CASSLETGLDYGYTF.

This chain connects TRBV5-5 to TRBJ2-5; 7 bases line up with TRBD1. Germline V gives CDR1 SGHKS, CDR2 YYEKEE (reference sequence). This CDR3 has 17 amino acids. With 4 bases clipped from V and 0 bases from J, the junction kept 12 bases outside the gene matches. The CDR3, as DNA: TGTGCCAGCAGCGCAGAAGACAGGGCGTTTTACCAAGAGACCCAGTACTTC. Encoded protein: CASSAEDRAFYQETQYF.

The J gene is TRBJ1-4, the V gene TRBV6-1; no clear D gene. The V end was cut by 6 bases, the J end by 3 bases, with 8 bases between. Germline assignment: CDR1 MNHNS and CDR2 SASEGT. The CDR3 has 13 amino acids. The CDR3 DNA sequence: TGTGCCAGCAGAATCCTGGCTAATGAAAAACTGTTTTTT. Its protein product is CASRILANEKLFF.

The V and J genes are TRBV30 and TRBJ1-6; a possible D gene is TRBD1 (6 bases). V lost 3 bases and J 0 bases, leaving 12 bases between the germline ends. Germline loops: CDR1 GTSNPN, CDR2 SVGIG (reference sequence). The CDR3 contains 16 residues. Written as DNA, the CDR3 is TGTGCCTGGAGGACCACAGGGAACTCCTATAATTCACCCCTCCACTTT. It encodes CAWRTTGNSYNSPLHF. Based on the CDR3 plus reference TRBV30 and TRBJ1-6, the full variable domain is SQTIHQWPATLVQPVGSPLSLECTVEGTSNPNLYWYRQAAGRGLQLLFYSVGIGQISSEVPQNLSASRPQDRQFILSSKKLLLSDSGFYLCAWRTTGNSYNSPLHFGNGTRLTVT.

The V call is TRBV5-1, the J call TRBJ2-1, with D maybe TRBD1 (5 bases). Germline CDR1 reads SGHRS; CDR2 reads YFSETQ. V gave up 0 bases and J gave up 6 bases, with 7 bases separating them. The CDR3 is made up of 13 amino acids. In DNA, the CDR3 is TGCGCCAGCAGCTTGGGACAGACCAATGAGCAGTTCTTC. This sequence encodes CASSLGQTNEQFF. Filled out from reference TRBV5-1 and TRBJ2-1, the complete variable domain reads KAGVTQTPRYLIKTRGQQVTLSCSPISGHRSVSWYQQTPGQGLQFLFEYFSETQRNKGNFPGRFSGRQFSNSRSEMNVSTLELGDSALYLCASSLGQTNEQFFGPGTRLTVL.

The chain has TRBV2 and TRBJ1-1; a weak D match, TRBD1 (5 bases). The V gene's germline CDR1 is SNHLY and CDR2 FYNNEI. This CDR3 is 14 amino acids long. The ends were cut back, 7 bases at V and 5 bases at J, with 17 bases in the middle. CDR3: CASKLDGGKTEAFF. The DNA of the CDR3 is TGTGCCAGCAAGCTTGACGGGGGGAAAACTGAAGCTTTCTTT.

The chain is built from TRBV2 and TRBJ1-1, with 7 nucleotides matching TRBD1. Per the germline V gene, CDR1 is SNHLY and CDR2 is FYNNEI. The V gene end was trimmed by 4 bases and the J gene end by 1 base; junction bases not matched to a gene: 6. This CDR3 has 15 amino acids. The CDR3 DNA follows: TGTGCCAGCAGTGTCGGCGACAGGGAGAACACTGAAGCTTTCTTT. It encodes CASSVGDRENTEAFF.

V gene TRBV5-1 combines with J gene TRBJ2-1; 7 bases line up with TRBD2. This CDR3 comprises 15 residues. CDR1 SGHRS and CDR2 YFSETQ come from the germline V gene. The V and J ends lost 0 bases and 5 bases, in that order; junction bases with no gene match: 5. CDR3: CASSLVAGENNEQFF. The CDR3 bases are TGCGCCAGCAGCTTGGTTGCGGGGGAGAACAATGAGCAGTTCTTC.

This rearrangement joins TRBV2 to TRBJ2-7; D uncertain. The V gene lost 2 bases and the J gene lost 0 bases, with 8 bases spanning the gap. The CDR3 totals 14 residues. Per germline, CDR1 SNHLY and CDR2 FYNNEI. CDR3 DNA sequence: TGTGCCAGCAGTGAAACAGCCACCTCCTACGAGCAGTACTTC. Translated: CASSETATSYEQYF.

The rearrangement uses TRBV27 and TRBJ2-3; 12 positions agree with TRBD2. CDR1 is MNHEY, CDR2 SMNVEV, per germline (reference sequence). V shed 7 bases, J shed 4 bases, and the junction held 6 bases outside the gene matches. This CDR3 is 15 amino acids long. The CDR3 is CASTKLAGGADTQYF. In DNA form, the CDR3 reads TGTGCCAGCACTAAACTAGCGGGGGGCGCAGATACGCAGTATTTT.